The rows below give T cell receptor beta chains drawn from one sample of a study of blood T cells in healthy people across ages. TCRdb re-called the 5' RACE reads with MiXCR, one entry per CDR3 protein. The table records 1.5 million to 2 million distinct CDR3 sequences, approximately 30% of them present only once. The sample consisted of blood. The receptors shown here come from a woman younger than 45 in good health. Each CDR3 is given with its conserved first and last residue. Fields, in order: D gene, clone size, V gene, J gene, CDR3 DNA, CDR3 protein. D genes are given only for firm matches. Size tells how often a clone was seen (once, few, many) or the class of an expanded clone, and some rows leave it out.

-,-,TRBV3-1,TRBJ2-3,TGTGCCAGCAGCCCGGACCTCAGGGGTACGCAGTATTTT,CASSPDLRGTQYF
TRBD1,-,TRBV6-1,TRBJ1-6,TGTGCCAGCAGAACAATGCAGGGGGGTAATTCACCCCTCCACTTT,CASRTMQGGNSPLHF
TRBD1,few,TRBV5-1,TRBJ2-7,TGCGCCAGCAGCCGACCGGGACAGCGCTCCTACGAGCAGTACTTC,CASSRPGQRSYEQYF
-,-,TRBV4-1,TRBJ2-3,TGCGCCAGCAGCCAAGGGGATCCGCTACCCCCGCAGGGTACGCAGTATTTT,CASSQGDPLPPQGTQYF
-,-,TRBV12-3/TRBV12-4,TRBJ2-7,TGTGCCAGCAGTAGAACCCAGGACGGCGAGCAGTACTTC,CASSRTQDGEQYF
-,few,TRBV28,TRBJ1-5,TGTGCCAGCACGCCCCTAGGGCAGGGTTGGGGCAATCAGCCCCAGCATTTT,CASTPLGQGWGNQPQHF
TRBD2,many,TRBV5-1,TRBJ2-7,TGCGCCAGCAGCCCCTCTAGCGGAGGGGTCCCCGAGCAGTACTTC,CASSPSSGGVPEQYF
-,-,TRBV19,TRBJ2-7,TGTGCCAGTAGTATAGGGGAGACTGACTACGAGCAGTACTTC,CASSIGETDYEQYF
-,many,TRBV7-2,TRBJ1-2,TGTGCCAGCAGCCAATTATGGAACTATGGCTACACCTTC,CASSQLWNYGYTF
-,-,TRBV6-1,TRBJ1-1,TGTGCCAGCAGTATCCACCCATACCCGGGACGGTTGAACACTGAAGCTTTCTTT,CASSIHPYPGRLNTEAFF
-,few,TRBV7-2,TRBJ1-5,TGTGCCAGCAGCTTAGATTCTACGGGCCGCAATCAGCCCCAGCATTTT,CASSLDSTGRNQPQHF
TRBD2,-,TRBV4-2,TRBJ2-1,TGTGCCAGCAGCCAAGATCCGAAGGCAGCGGGAATCTACAATGAGCAGTTCTTC,CASSQDPKAAGIYNEQFF
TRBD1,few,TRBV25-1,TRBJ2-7,TGTGCCAGCAGTGAACAGGGGACAGATCGCTCCTACGAGCAGTACTTC,CASSEQGTDRSYEQYF
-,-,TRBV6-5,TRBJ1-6,TGTGCCAGCATGGGGGGGATCAGCTCACCCCCCCACTTT,CASMGGISSPPHF
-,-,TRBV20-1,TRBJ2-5,TGCAGTGCTAGGCCACTAGTGGGCGAGACCCAGTACTTC,CSARPLVGETQYF
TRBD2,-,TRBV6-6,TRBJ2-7,TGTGCCAGCGGCCACAGACTAGCGGGAGGGGACTACGAGCAGTACTTC,CASGHRLAGGDYEQYF
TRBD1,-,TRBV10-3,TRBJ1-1,TGTGCCACGCGGACAGGGGATATGAACACTGAAGCTTTCTTT,CATRTGDMNTEAFF
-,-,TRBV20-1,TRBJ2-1,TGCAGTGCTAGTGACCCTAGGGGGAATGAGCAGTTCTTC,CSASDPRGNEQFF
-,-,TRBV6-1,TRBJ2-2,TGTGCCAGCAGTGAGGGGTACGGTCGGGGGTCCCCCGGGGAGCTGTTTTTT,CASSEGYGRGSPGELFF
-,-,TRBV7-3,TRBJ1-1,TGTGCCAGCAGCATCTCAGGGGTGACTGAAGCTTTCTTT,CASSISGVTEAFF
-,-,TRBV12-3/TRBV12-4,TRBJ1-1,TGTGCCAGCAGTCCACAGGGAAGAGGCACTGAAGCTTTCTTT,CASSPQGRGTEAFF
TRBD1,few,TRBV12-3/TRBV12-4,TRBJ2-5,TGTGCCGGCAGCTGGGGACAGGGAGGAGAGACCCAGTACTTC,CAGSWGQGGETQYF
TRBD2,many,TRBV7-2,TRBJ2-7,TGTGCCAGCACCCGGCAGAGCGGGATGGTAGAAGAGCAGTACTTC,CASTRQSGMVEEQYF
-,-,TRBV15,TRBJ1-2,TGTGCCACCAGCAGAGACAGGTCCCTGGGGGGCTACACCTTC,CATSRDRSLGGYTF
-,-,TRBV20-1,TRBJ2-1,TGCAGTGCCCCCGGCCCACAGGGATGGAGGAACAATGAGCAGTTCTTC,CSAPGPQGWRNNEQFF
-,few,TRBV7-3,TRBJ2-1,TGTGCCAGCAGCGGAGGGGGACAAAGGTGGAATGAGCAGTTCTTC,CASSGGGQRWNEQFF
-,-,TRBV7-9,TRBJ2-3,TGTGCCAGCAGCCCCAGGAGTCTGATTTCCACAGATACGCAGTATTTT,CASSPRSLISTDTQYF
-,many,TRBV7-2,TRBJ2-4,TGTGCCAGCACCTCCGGGAACATTCAGTACTTC,CASTSGNIQYF
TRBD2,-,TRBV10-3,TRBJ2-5,TGTGCCATCAGTGAGTGGGAGGGAGGGACGGAGACCCAGTACTTC,CAISEWEGGTETQYF
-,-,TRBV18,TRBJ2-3,TGTGCCAGCTCATATCTTAGGGTGGATACGCAGTATTTT,CASSYLRVDTQYF
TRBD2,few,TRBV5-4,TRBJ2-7,TGTGCCAGCAGCCCGGGGGGTAGCTCCTACAATGAGCAGTACTTC,CASSPGGSSYNEQYF
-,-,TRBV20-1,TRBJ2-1,TGCAGTGCTAGATTATTGATGGCGGCCTCCTACAATGAGCAGTTCTTC,CSARLLMAASYNEQFF
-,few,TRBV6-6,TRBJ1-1,TGTGCCAGCAGTTACTCGAGCCGACAAAGAGCCACTGAAGCTTTCTTT,CASSYSSRQRATEAFF
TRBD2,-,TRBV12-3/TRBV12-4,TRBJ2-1,TGTGCCAGCAGGGGTAGCGGGAGGGCAGTGAATGAGCAGTTCTTC,CASRGSGRAVNEQFF
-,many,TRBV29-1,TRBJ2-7,TGCAGCGTTGTAGGAGGGACGACGAACGAGCAGTACTTC,CSVVGGTTNEQYF
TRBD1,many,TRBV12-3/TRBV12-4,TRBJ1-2,TGTGCCAGCAGTACAGGGGGGGATGGCTACACCTTC,CASSTGGDGYTF
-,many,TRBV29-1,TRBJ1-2,TGCAGCGTCAGACAGGATGGCTACACCTTC,CSVRQDGYTF
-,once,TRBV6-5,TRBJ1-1,TGTGCCTGCAGCCGGGCCGGGAGGACTGAAGCTTTCTTT,CACSRAGRTEAFF
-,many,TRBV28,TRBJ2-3,TGTGCCAGCAGTTTATGGGAAACAGATACGCAGTATTTT,CASSLWETDTQYF
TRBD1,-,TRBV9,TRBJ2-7,TGTGTCAGCAGCGCTGATTCCGGGACAGCCTACGAGCAGTACTTC,CVSSADSGTAYEQYF
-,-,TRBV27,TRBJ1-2,TGTGCCAGCAGTTTATCGTCAGGCACCCGAGTGGGTGGCTACACCTTC,CASSLSSGTRVGGYTF
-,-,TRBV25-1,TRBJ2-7,TGTGCCAGCAGTTCTCCGGGCCTCAGGGGAGAGCAGTACTTC,CASSSPGLRGEQYF
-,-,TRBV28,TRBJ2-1,TGTGCCAGCAGAGTCTTCGGGGGACGCACCTACAATGAGCAGTTCTTC,CASRVFGGRTYNEQFF
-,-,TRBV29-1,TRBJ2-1,TGCAGCGTTGGCGTAGGATTATCTCCCGAGCAGTTCTTC,CSVGVGLSPEQFF
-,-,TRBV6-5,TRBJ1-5,TGTGCCAGCAGCCGCACTTCGGGGAATCAGCCCCAGCATTTT,CASSRTSGNQPQHF
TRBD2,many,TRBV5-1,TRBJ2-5,TGCGCCAGCAGCTTTTCCGTTAGCGGGCTCCAAGAGACCCAGTACTTC,CASSFSVSGLQETQYF
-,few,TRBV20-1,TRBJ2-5,TGCAGTGCTAGTACCCCGGAGACCCAGTACTTC,CSASTPETQYF
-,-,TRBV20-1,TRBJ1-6,TGCAGTGCCCAGAGCGGGAATTCACCCCTCCACTTT,CSAQSGNSPLHF
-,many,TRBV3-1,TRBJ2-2,TGTGCCAGCAGCCCAGGGACCAAAGCCACCGGGGAGCTGTTTTTT,CASSPGTKATGELFF
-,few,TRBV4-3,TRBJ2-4,TGCGCCAGCAGCCAATCCCCTGGGGCGAACATTCAGTACTTC,CASSQSPGANIQYF
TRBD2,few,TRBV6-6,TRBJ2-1,TGTGCCAGCGAGTGGCGGGAGGGCCAGGGAGAGCAGTTCTTC,CASEWREGQGEQFF